One T cell receptor beta chain is described in this entry. These data are taken from a study of T cell changes during pregnancy in multiple sclerosis. Profiled with immunoSEQ multiplex PCR; TCRdb holds only in-frame clones, not every one. This repertoire shows just under 65,000 clones, about 96% found once; its top ten account for 2.5%. This receptor was taken from a female donor with multiple sclerosis, enrolled in a pregnancy study. Here the sequenced sample was CD8+ T cells from peripheral blood mononuclear cells, taken after pregnancy.

This chain's CDR3 is CASSSLSGSPYEQYF. The CDR3 nucleotides read TGTGCCAGCAGCTCCCTTAGCGGGTCTCCCTACGAGCAGTACTTC. The gene calls are TRBV7-8 and TRBJ2-7, with 7 bases fitting TRBD2. The V and J ends lost 4 bases and 2 bases, in that order; junction bases with no gene match: 8. There are 15 residues in the CDR3. CDR1 is SGHVS and CDR2 is FQNEAQ in the germline V gene.